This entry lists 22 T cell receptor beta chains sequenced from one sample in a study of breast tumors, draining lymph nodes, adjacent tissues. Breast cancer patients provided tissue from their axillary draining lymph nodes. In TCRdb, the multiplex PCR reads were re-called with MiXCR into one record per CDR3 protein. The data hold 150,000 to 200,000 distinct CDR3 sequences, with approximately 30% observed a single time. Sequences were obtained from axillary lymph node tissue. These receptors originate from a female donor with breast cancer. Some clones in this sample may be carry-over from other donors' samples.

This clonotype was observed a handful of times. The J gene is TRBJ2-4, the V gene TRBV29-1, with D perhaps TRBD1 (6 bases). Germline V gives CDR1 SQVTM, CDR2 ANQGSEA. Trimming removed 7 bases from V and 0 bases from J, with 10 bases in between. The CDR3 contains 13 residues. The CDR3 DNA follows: TGCAGCGGTGTACAGGGAGCCAAAAACATTCAGTACTTC. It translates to CSGVQGAKNIQYF.

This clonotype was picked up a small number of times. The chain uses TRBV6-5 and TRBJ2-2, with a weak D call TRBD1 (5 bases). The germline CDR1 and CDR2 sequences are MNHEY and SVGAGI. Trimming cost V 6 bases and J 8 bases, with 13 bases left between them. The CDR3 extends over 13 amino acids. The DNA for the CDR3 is TGTGCCAGCAGGTCACAGGCCTTGGGGGAGCTGTTTTTT. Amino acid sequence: CASRSQALGELFF.

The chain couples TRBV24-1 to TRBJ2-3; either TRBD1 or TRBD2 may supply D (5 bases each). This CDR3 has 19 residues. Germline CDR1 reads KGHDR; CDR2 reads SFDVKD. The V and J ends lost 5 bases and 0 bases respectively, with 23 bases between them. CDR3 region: CATSARARDLRASTDTQYF. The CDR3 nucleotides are TGTGCCACCAGTGCTAGAGCCCGGGACCTCCGTGCTAGCACAGATACGCAGTATTTT.

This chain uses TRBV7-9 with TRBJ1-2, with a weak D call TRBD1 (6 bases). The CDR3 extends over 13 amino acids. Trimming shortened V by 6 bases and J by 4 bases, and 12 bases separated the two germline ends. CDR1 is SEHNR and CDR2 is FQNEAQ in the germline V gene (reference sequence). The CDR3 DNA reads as TGTGCCAGCAGGAGGGGGTCGTCCTATGGCTACACCTTC. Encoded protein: CASRRGSSYGYTF.

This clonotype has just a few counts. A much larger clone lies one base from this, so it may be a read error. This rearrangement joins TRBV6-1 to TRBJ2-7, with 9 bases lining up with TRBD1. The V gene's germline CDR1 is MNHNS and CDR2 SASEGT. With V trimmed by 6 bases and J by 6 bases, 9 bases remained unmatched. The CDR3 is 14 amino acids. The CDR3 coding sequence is TGTGCCAGCAGGCAGGGACAGGGAATGGGCGAGCAGTACTTC. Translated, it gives CASRQGQGMGEQYF.

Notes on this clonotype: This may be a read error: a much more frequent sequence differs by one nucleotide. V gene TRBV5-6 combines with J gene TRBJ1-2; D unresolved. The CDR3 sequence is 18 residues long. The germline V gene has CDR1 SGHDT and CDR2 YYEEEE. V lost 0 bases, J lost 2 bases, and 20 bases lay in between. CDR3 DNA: TGTGCCAGCAGCTTGGTGGGCCTAGCGGCAAAAGGAAACTATGGCTACACCTTC. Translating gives CASSLVGLAAKGNYGYTF.

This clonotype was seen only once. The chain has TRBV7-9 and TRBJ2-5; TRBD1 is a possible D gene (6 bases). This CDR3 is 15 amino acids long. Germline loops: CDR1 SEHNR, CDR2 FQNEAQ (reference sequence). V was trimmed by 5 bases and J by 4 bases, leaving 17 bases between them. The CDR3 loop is CASSRRTAAGETQYF. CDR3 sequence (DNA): TGTGCCAGCAGCCGACGGACAGCAGCTGGAGAGACCCAGTACTTC.

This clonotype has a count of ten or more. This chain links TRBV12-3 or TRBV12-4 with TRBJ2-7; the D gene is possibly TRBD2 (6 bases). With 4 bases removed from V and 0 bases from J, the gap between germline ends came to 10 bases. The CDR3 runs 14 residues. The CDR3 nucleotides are TGTGCCAGCAGTTCGGGGGACCTCTCCTACGAGCAGTACTTC. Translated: CASSSGDLSYEQYF.

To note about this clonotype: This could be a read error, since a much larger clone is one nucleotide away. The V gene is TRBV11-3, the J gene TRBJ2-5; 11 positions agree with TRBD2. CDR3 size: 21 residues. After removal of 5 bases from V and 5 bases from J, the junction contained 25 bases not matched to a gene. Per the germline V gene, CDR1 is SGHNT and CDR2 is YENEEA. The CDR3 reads CASSIEGDGRTSGPLRETQYF. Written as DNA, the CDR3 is TGTGCCAGCAGCATCGAAGGGGACGGCAGGACTAGCGGGCCCCTTCGGGAGACCCAGTACTTC.

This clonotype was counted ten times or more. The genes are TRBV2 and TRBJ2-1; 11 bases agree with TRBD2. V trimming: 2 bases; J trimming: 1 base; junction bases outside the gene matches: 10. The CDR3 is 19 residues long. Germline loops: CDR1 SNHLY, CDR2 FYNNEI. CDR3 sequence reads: CASSESGLAGGVSYNEQFF. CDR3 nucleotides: TGTGCCAGCAGTGAAAGTGGGCTAGCGGGAGGAGTATCCTACAATGAGCAGTTCTTC.

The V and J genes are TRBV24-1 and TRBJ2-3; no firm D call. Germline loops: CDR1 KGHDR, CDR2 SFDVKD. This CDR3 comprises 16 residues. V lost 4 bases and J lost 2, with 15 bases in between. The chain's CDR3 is CATSEGEEQYTDTQYF. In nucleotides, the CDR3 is TGTGCCACCAGTGAGGGCGAGGAGCAGTACACAGATACGCAGTATTTT.

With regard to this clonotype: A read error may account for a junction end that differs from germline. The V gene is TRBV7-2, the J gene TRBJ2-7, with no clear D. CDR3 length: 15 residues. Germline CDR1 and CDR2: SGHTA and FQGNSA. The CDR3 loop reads CASSVTRAASYEQHF. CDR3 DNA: TGTGCCAGCAGCGTAACTCGGGCCGCTTCCTACGAGCAGCACTTC.

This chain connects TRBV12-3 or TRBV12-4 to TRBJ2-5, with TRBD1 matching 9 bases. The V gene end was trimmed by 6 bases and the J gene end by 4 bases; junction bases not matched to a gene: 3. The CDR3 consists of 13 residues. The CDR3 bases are TGTGCCAGCAGGTTGGGACAGGGAGAGACCCAGTACTTC. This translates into CASRLGQGETQYF.

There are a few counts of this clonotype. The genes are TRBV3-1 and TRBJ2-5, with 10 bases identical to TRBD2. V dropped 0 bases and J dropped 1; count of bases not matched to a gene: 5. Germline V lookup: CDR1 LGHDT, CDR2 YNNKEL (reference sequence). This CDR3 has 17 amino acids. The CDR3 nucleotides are TGTGCCAGCAGCCAAGATGTAGCGGGAGGCTTCCAAGAGACCCAGTACTTC. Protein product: CASSQDVAGGFQETQYF.

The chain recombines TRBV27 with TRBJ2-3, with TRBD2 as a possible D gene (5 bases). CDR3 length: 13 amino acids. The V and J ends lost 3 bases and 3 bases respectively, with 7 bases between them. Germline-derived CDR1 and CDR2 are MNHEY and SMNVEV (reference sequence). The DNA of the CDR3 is TGTGCCAGCAGTTTCCAGCGGACAGATACGCAGTATTTT. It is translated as CASSFQRTDTQYF.

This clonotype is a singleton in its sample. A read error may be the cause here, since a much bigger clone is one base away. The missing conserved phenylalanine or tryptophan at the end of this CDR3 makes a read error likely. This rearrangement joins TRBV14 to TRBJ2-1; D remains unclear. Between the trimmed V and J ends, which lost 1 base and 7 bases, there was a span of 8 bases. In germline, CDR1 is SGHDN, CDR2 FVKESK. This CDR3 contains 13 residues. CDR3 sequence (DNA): TGTGCCAGCAGCCAAGTTTTGGGGAATGAGCAGTTCTCC. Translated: CASSQVLGNEQFS.

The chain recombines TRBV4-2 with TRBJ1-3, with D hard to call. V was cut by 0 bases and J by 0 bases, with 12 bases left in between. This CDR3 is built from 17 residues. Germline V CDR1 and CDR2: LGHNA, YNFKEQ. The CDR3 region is CASSQEGAVNSGNTIYF. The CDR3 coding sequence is TGTGCCAGCAGCCAAGAGGGCGCCGTTAACTCTGGAAACACCATATATTTT.

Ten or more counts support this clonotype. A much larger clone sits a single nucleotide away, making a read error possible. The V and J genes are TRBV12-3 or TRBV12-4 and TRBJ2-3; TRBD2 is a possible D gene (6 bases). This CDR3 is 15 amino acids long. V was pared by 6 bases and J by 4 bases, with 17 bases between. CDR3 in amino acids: CASSFAGNWADTQYF. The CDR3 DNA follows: TGTGCCAGCAGCTTCGCGGGAAATTGGGCAGATACGCAGTATTTT.

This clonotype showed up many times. This chain's CDR3 is CASSLGATGVTGELFF. The CDR3 DNA reads TGCGCCAGCAGCTTGGGTGCGACAGGGGTCACCGGGGAGCTGTTTTTT. The chain uses TRBV5-1 and TRBJ2-2, with TRBD1 matching 8 bases. The CDR3 runs to 16 residues. Trimming took 0 bases from V and 4 from J; bases not matched to a gene: 5. In germline, CDR1 is SGHRS, CDR2 YFSETQ. Filled out from reference TRBV5-1 and TRBJ2-2, the complete variable domain reads KAGVTQTPRYLIKTRGQQVTLSCSPISGHRSVSWYQQTPGQGLQFLFEYFSETQRNKGNFPGRFSGRQFSNSRSEMNVSTLELGDSALYLCASSLGATGVTGELFFGEGSRLTVL.

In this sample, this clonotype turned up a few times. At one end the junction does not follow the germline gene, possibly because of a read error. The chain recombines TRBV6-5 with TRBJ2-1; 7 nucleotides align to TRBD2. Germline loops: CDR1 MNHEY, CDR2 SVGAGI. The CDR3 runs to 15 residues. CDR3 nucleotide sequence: TGTGCCAGCAGTCACTCGGGGGGAGCTTACAATGAGCAGTTCTTC. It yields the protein CASSHSGGAYNEQFF.

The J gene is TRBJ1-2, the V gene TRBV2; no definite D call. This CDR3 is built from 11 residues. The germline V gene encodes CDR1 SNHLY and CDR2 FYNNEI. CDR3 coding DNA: TGTGCAAGGACCGTTAACTATGGCTACACCTTC. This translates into CARTVNYGYTF.

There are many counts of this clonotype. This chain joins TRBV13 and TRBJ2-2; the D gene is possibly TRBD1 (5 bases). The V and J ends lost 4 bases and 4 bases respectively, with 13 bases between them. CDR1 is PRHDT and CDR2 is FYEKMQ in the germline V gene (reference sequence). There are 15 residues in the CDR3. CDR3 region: CASSSGQDGTGELFF. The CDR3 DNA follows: TGTGCCAGCAGCTCCGGACAAGACGGCACCGGGGAGCTGTTTTTT.